This TCR beta chain emerged from a study of response to subunit inactivated influenza vaccine. V lost 1 base to trimming and J lost 7 bases, with 5 bases between them. The germline gives CDR1 SGHDT, CDR2 YYEEEE. The CDR3 is 11 amino acids. Findings and caveats of the study: The authors put forward the suggestion that each seasonal influenza vaccination may bring in only a limited number of new T cells.

This clonotype showed up many times. Its antigen is unidentified. TCRdb re-called the RT-PCR reads with MiXCR, one entry per CDR3 protein. The sample holds hundreds of thousands of distinct CDR3 sequences; approximately 15% are singletons and the top ten take less than 4%. The receptor was derived from a man between 50 and 75 years old who received an inactivated influenza vaccine. The material was CD4+ T cells sorted from PBMCs, obtained less than 30 months after vaccination. The chain has TRBV5-6 and TRBJ2-5; no firm D call. Here the CDR3 reads CASSLSGTQYF. The CDR3 coding sequence is TGTGCCAGCAGCTTGTCTGGGACCCAGTACTTC.